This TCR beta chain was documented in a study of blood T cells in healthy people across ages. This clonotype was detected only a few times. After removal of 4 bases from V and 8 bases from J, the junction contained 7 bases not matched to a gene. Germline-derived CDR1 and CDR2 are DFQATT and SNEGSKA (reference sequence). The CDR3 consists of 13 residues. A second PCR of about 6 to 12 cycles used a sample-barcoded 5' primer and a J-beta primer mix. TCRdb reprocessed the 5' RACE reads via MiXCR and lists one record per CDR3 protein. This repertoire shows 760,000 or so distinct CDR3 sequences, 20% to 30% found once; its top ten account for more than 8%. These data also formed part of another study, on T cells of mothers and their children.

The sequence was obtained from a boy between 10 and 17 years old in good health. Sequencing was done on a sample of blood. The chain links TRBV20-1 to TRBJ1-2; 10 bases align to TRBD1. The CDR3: CSAIGDRGRGYTF. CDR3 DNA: TGCAGTGCTATAGGGGACAGGGGTCGAGGCTACACCTTC.